The rows below give T cell receptor beta chains drawn from one sample of a study of blood T cell repertoires in COVID-19. Generated by immunoSEQ multiplex PCR, the TCRdb table keeps only in-frame clones and is missing some. The sample records approximately 67,000 clones, 80% to 90% being singletons. The sequenced material came from peripheral blood. These receptors all come from a man aged 45-60 years with active COVID-19. CDR3s include the opening cysteine and the closing phenylalanine or tryptophan. The D gene is left open where the match is weak. Some rows have no size entry. The others give once, few or many, or a class for an expanded clone.

TRBV30	TRBJ2-7	TRBD1	-	TGTGCCTGGATCATAGGGACAGGGAAAAGAAACGAGCAGTACTTC	CAWIIGTGKRNEQYF
TRBV29-1	TRBJ1-2	-	-	TGCAGCGTTGAAGGGGAGGCAGCTAACTATGGCTACACCTTC	CSVEGEAANYGYTF
TRBV2	TRBJ1-5	TRBD1	-	TGTGCCTGCCGGACAGGGACCAATCAGCCCCAGCATTTT	CACRTGTNQPQHF
TRBV7-2	TRBJ1-1	-	-	TGTGCCAGCAGCTTAGTGGGCGAGAGGAACACTGAAGCTTTCTTT	CASSLVGERNTEAFF
TRBV5-6	TRBJ2-3	-	-	TGTGCCAGCAGCTTGTACTCCGTGACCAGGAGGGGCACAGATACGCAGTATTTT	CASSLYSVTRRGTDTQYF
TRBV28	TRBJ2-7	-	-	TGTGCCAGCAGTTTGCAATCTCAGGGTGAGCAGTACTTC	CASSLQSQGEQYF
TRBV29-1	TRBJ2-5	-	-	TGCAGCGTTGAAGAAAGCCACCAAGAGACCCAGTACTTC	CSVEESHQETQYF
TRBV2	TRBJ1-2	-	-	TGTGCCAGCAGTGAGGAGAACTATGGCTACACCTTC	CASSEENYGYTF
TRBV27	TRBJ2-4	-	-	TGTGCCAGCAGTTCCCTAGGGGCCGGGGCCAAAAACATTCAGTACTTC	CASSSLGAGAKNIQYF
TRBV11-2	TRBJ1-3	-	-	TGTGCCAGCAGCTTAGACAGGGGCCGTATCTCTCACTCTGGAAACACCATATATTTT	CASSLDRGRISHSGNTIYF
TRBV9	TRBJ2-7	TRBD2	few	TGTGCCAGCAGCGGGACTAGCGGGGGGGCCAACGAGCAGTACTTC	CASSGTSGGANEQYF
TRBV6-2/TRBV6-3	TRBJ1-2	TRBD1	-	TGTGCCAGCAGTCAAAGTAGGGGGCGCGTCTATGGCTACACCTTC	CASSQSRGRVYGYTF
TRBV11-3	TRBJ2-3	-	-	TGTGCCAGCAGCTCCAGCGGGCACACAGATACGCAGTATTTT	CASSSSGHTDTQYF
TRBV29-1	TRBJ2-7	TRBD1	-	TGCAGCGTTGACCTGGGACAGGGCGAGGCGTACGAGCAGTACTTC	CSVDLGQGEAYEQYF
TRBV7-2	TRBJ1-3	TRBD1	-	TGTGCCAGCAGCCCTGTCCCGGGACAGGCCTCTGGAAACACCATATATTTT	CASSPVPGQASGNTIYF
TRBV13	TRBJ2-3	-	-	TGTGCCAGCAGCTTAGACAGCTCTTATACGCAGTATTTT	CASSLDSSYTQYF
TRBV18	TRBJ2-7	TRBD2	-	TGTGCCAGCTCACTAGGAAGCGGGGGGGCCTACGAGCAGTACTTC	CASSLGSGGAYEQYF
TRBV3-1/TRBV3-2	TRBJ2-7	TRBD1	-	TGTGCCAGCAGCCAAGAAATGAGGACAGGGGTCTACGAGCAGTACTTC	CASSQEMRTGVYEQYF
TRBV14	TRBJ2-7	-	-	TGTGCCAGCAGCCAAGATCCCAGCGACGAGCAGTACTTC	CASSQDPSDEQYF
TRBV11-1	TRBJ1-4	TRBD1	-	TGTGCCAGCAGCTCCCGGACAGGGGGTGAAAAACTGTTTTTT	CASSSRTGGEKLFF
TRBV6-2/TRBV6-3	TRBJ1-4	-	-	TGTGCCAGCAGTCGTCAGTTGATTACTGAAAAACTGTTTTTT	CASSRQLITEKLFF
TRBV19	TRBJ2-1	TRBD2	-	TGTGCCAGTAGTCAAGCGGGAGGTGGGTACAATGAGCAGTTCTTC	CASSQAGGGYNEQFF
TRBV6-4	TRBJ2-3	TRBD2	many	TGTGCCAGCAGTGAGGCCGGGACTAGCGGCACAGATACGCAGTATTTT	CASSEAGTSGTDTQYF
TRBV30	TRBJ1-1	-	once	TGTGCCTGGGGTAGAGGGAGCACTGAAGCTTTCTTT	CAWGRGSTEAFF
TRBV6-2/TRBV6-3	TRBJ1-6	-	once	TGTGCCAGCAGTTTATTTGGATTCCCGGGGGGGAATTCACCCCTCCACTTT	CASSLFGFPGGNSPLHF
TRBV24-1	TRBJ2-1	TRBD1	-	TGTGCCACCAGCCCCGGGACAGGGAGGCTTAATGAGCAGTTCTTC	CATSPGTGRLNEQFF
TRBV7-2	TRBJ2-1	-	-	TGTGCCAGCAGCCTTAGCTCCTACAATGAGCAGTTCTTC	CASSLSSYNEQFF
TRBV27	TRBJ1-2	-	-	TGTGCCAGCAGTCCCGTGAGCCCTAACTATGGCTACACCTTC	CASSPVSPNYGYTF
TRBV28	TRBJ1-2	-	-	TGTGCCAGCAGCCCTGGACAGAACTATGGCTACACCTTC	CASSPGQNYGYTF
TRBV30	TRBJ1-5	-	few	TGTGCCTGGAGTGTCGGGGGGCCTAATAACCAGCCCCAGCATTTT	CAWSVGGPNNQPQHF
TRBV5-1	TRBJ2-1	TRBD2	-	TGCGCCAGCAGCCGGGAGGCGGAGCAGTTCTTC	CASSREAEQFF
TRBV18	TRBJ1-1	-	-	TGTGCCAGCTCACCACCGAGAGGGAGCCCTATGAACACTGAAGCTTTCTTT	CASSPPRGSPMNTEAFF
TRBV11-2	TRBJ2-5	TRBD2	-	TGTGCCAGCAGCTTACTAGCGGGGGGACGGGAAGAGACCCAGTACTTC	CASSLLAGGREETQYF
TRBV2	TRBJ2-7	-	few	TGTGCCAGCAGCCAAGAGACCTACGAGCAGTACTTC	CASSQETYEQYF
TRBV4-3	TRBJ1-2	TRBD1	-	TGCGCCAGCAGCCAAGATCCAGACAGGGCAGGAACCGGCTACACCTTC	CASSQDPDRAGTGYTF
TRBV28	TRBJ2-1	-	-	TGTGCCAGCAGTTCACTTGGGACTTTTAGCCCGTTCTTC	CASSSLGTFSPFF
TRBV30	TRBJ1-2	TRBD1	-	TGTGCCTGGAGTGCCGGGACAGGAAATAACTATGGCTACACCTTC	CAWSAGTGNNYGYTF
TRBV6-5	TRBJ2-3	-	-	TGTGCCAGCAGAAGAGGGGATACGCAGTATTTT	CASRRGDTQYF
TRBV29-1	TRBJ2-1	-	-	TGCAGCGTTCCGACACCTACCTACAATGAGCAGTTCTTC	CSVPTPTYNEQFF
TRBV7-9	TRBJ1-5	-	-	TGTGCCAGCAGCTTAGGGGCACTGAGCAATCAGCCCCAGCATTTT	CASSLGALSNQPQHF